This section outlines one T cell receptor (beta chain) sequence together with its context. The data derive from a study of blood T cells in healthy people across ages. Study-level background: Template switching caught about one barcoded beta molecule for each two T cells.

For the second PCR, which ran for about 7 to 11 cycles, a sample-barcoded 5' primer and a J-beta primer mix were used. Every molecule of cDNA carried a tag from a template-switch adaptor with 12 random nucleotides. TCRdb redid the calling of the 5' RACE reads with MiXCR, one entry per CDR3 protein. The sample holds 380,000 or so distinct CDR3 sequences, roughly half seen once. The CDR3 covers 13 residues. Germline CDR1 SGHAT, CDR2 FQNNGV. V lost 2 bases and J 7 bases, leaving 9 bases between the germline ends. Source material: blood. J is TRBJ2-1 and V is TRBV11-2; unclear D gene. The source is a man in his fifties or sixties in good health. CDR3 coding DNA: TGTGCCAGCAGCTTATCCCTGGGGAATGAGCAGTTCTTC. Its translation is CASSLSLGNEQFF.